One and the same sample provided the 12 T cell receptor beta chains below, sequenced in a study of blood T cell repertoires in COVID-19. Assay used: immunoSEQ multiplex PCR; TCRdb lists only in-frame clones, some missing. Among 65,000 or so clones listed, roughly four fifths were seen once. The source material was peripheral blood. Receptors were obtained from a man older than 75 with acute or convalescent COVID-19.

J is TRBJ2-5 and V is TRBV5-4, with a weak D call TRBD1 (6 bases). The ends were cut back, 4 bases at V and 1 base at J, with 14 bases in the middle. CDR3 length: 15 residues. CDR1 is SGHNT and CDR2 is YYREEE in the germline V gene (reference sequence). The CDR3 nucleotides read TGTGCCAGCAGCCCGCAGGGGCTGATCCAAGAGACCCAGTACTTC. Amino acids: CASSPQGLIQETQYF.

This clone appeared once. The rearrangement links TRBV11-3 to TRBJ1-1; D gene uncertain. The CDR3 extends over 14 amino acids. Trimming took off 3 bases at V and 3 bases at J, with 11 bases between the two ends. Germline CDR1 is SGHNT and CDR2 is YENEEA. The DNA for the CDR3 is TGTGCCAGCAGCTTGGAGGTAATTCACACTGAAGCTTTCTTT. Amino acid sequence: CASSLEVIHTEAFF.

V and J are TRBV3-1 (or the pseudogene TRBV3-2) and TRBJ1-1; TRBD1 aligns across 7 bases. Germline V lookup: CDR1 LGHDT, CDR2 YNNKEL (reference sequence). After removal of 0 bases from V and 11 bases from J, the junction contained 6 bases not matched to a gene. The CDR3 is 13 residues long. CDR3 nucleotide sequence: TGTGCCAGCAGCCAAGATCACAGGGGCGACGCTTTCTTT. Protein product: CASSQDHRGDAFF.

The chain links TRBV12-3 or TRBV12-4 to TRBJ2-7; D is undetermined. The ends were cut back, 6 bases at V and 12 bases at J, with 12 bases in the middle. This CDR3 contains 10 residues. The CDR3, as DNA: TGTGCCAGCAGCCATCCCGGGTGGTACTTC. Its translation is CASSHPGWYF.

This clone was counted a few times. The genes are TRBV2 and TRBJ1-3; D is unclear. The germline CDR1 and CDR2 sequences are SNHLY and FYNNEI. Trimming shortened V by 6 bases and J by 2 bases, and 8 bases separated the two germline ends. The CDR3 spans 13 residues. Here the CDR3 reads CASRESPGNTIYF. CDR3 sequence (DNA): TGTGCCAGCAGGGAGTCTCCTGGAAACACCATATATTTT.

J is TRBJ2-3 and V is TRBV20-1; perhaps TRBD2 as D (6 bases). This CDR3 region has 11 residues. The germline V gene has CDR1 DFQATT and CDR2 SNEGSKA (reference sequence). Trimming left V 3 bases short and J 5 bases short, with 6 bases between. The CDR3 reads CSASGRDTQYF. CDR3 nucleotide sequence: TGCAGTGCTAGCGGGAGAGATACGCAGTATTTT.

The chain has TRBV3-1 (or the pseudogene TRBV3-2) and TRBJ2-2, with D perhaps matching TRBD2 (6 bases). This CDR3 has 16 residues. V lost 4 bases and J lost 5, with 17 bases in between. Germline loops: CDR1 LGHDT, CDR2 YNNKEL (reference sequence). CDR3 nucleotides: TGTGCCAGCAGCCCCCTCTTCGGGGGTTTTACCGGGGAGCTGTTTTTT. Protein sequence: CASSPLFGGFTGELFF.

V and J are TRBV5-1 and TRBJ2-3, with D perhaps matching TRBD1 (6 bases). Germline V lookup: CDR1 SGHRS, CDR2 YFSETQ. This CDR3 is built from 13 residues. V was shortened by 4 bases and J by 5 bases, with 11 bases between the two germline ends. In DNA form, the CDR3 reads TGCGCCAGCAGCCTACAGGGTGAAGATACGCAGTATTTT. Translating gives CASSLQGEDTQYF.

V is TRBV25-1 and J is TRBJ2-3; D possibly corresponds to TRBD1 (5 bases). Germline V CDR1 and CDR2: MGHDK, SYGVNS. Trimming removed 4 bases at V and 1 base at J, with 12 bases between. The CDR3 has 15 residues. This CDR3 is CASSAGRTRTDTQYF. CDR3 in DNA: TGTGCCAGCAGTGCCGGCCGGACACGCACAGATACGCAGTATTTT.

The J gene is TRBJ1-1, the V gene TRBV29-1; D is ambiguous. Trimming pared 6 bases from V and 0 bases from J, leaving 14 bases between. From germline, CDR1 is SQVTM and CDR2 ANQGSEA. This CDR3 comprises 14 residues. The CDR3 bases are TGCAGCGTCCTCCGGGGAGGAGTGAACACTGAAGCTTTCTTT. It encodes CSVLRGGVNTEAFF.

The chain is built from TRBV18 and TRBJ1-6; 8 bases map to TRBD1. CDR1 and CDR2 from the germline V gene are KGHSH and LQKENI. V lost 4 bases to trimming and J lost 6 bases; unmatched junction nucleotides: 2. This CDR3 has 14 amino acids. CDR3 DNA sequence: TGTGCCAGCTCACGAGACAGGGGTAATTCACCCCTCCACTTT. Amino acids: CASSRDRGNSPLHF.

V and J are TRBV10-3 and TRBJ2-6; TRBD1 matches at 11 bases. This CDR3 is 18 amino acids long. Germline CDR1 ENHRY, CDR2 SYGVKD. Trimming cost V 4 bases and J 1 base; bases outside gene matches: 6. The CDR3 sequence: CAISAGQGARSGANVLTF. CDR3 sequence (DNA): TGTGCCATCAGTGCCGGACAGGGGGCAAGGTCTGGGGCCAACGTCCTGACTTTC.